This T cell receptor beta chain was sequenced in a study of cytomegalovirus exposure and HLA in healthy donors. V shed 7 bases and J shed 0 bases, with 17 bases lying between them. The CDR3 has 16 amino acids. CDR1 and CDR2 from the germline V gene are MNHEY and SMNVEV (reference sequence). The donors were part of the roughly 130-subject validation cohort, which stood apart from the approximately 670-subject first cohort. On this clone itself: Its target is not known.

Sequencing used immunoSEQ multiplex PCR; TCRdb keeps in-frame clones, though not all of them. The sample carries approximately 300,000 clones, roughly 89% recorded once. Whole-study findings and limits: The tendency of first-cohort TCR clusters to co-occur in the roughly 120 validation repertoires was the finding of a later analysis. Many donors shared some public TCRs, even though most TCR sequences were rare. Researchers counted over 150 TCR beta chains as cytomegalovirus-associated.

Material: PBMCs. This chain joins TRBV27 and TRBJ2-3; D ambiguous. The source of this sequence is a woman between 18 and 30 years old in good health and CMV-seronegative. In nucleotides, the CDR3 is TGTGCCAGCACCCTTAAGGCTAGTGGAAGCACAGATACGCAGTATTTT. It translates to CASTLKASGSTDTQYF.